This T cell receptor (beta chain) was sequenced during a study of OX40 agonist ivuxolimab in advanced cancers. Looking at the study overall: Patients were infused with ivuxolimab every 2 weeks at 0.01 to 10 mg/kg. A mean age of approximately 60 years, range 23 to 79, was recorded, and approximately 80% were male. Whole-study findings and limits: There was clonal expansion of CD4+ and CD8+ blood T cells by week 6 at 0.1 to 3.0 mg/kg.

Profiling relied on immunoSEQ multiplex PCR, and the TCRdb table lists in-frame clones only, not all of them. The sample contains about 55,000 clones, about 86% of which appear only once. Worth noting for this clone: Its target is unknown. The same CDR3 can be traced to other DNA sequences in this sample.

The CDR3 runs 11 residues. V lost 3 bases to trimming and J lost 2 bases, with 2 bases between them. CDR1 and CDR2 from the germline V gene are SGHDT and YYEEEE. This clonotype originated in an adult with an advanced solid tumor such as melanoma, head and neck, liver or kidney cancer. This chain links TRBV5-6 with TRBJ2-5; D remains unclear. Here the sequenced sample was CD4+ or CD8+ T cells sorted from blood, taken in a trial of the OX40 agonist ivuxolimab. This chain's CDR3 is CASSSQETQYF. CDR3 DNA sequence: TGTGCCAGCAGCTCTCAAGAGACCCAGTACTTC.